The rows below give T cell receptor beta chains drawn from one sample of a study of siplizumab effects on memory and regulatory T cells. TCRdb keeps only in-frame clones here, not all; method: immunoSEQ multiplex PCR. The repertoire holds 90,000 to 120,000 clones, with 94% as singletons. The source material was Tregs sorted from blood. Source of these receptors: a human donor in good health. The CDR3 runs from the conserved cysteine through the conserved F or W. The D gene is left open where the match is weak. Clone size is stated in some rows and not others, as once, few, many or a class when expanded.

J gene	D gene	clone size	V gene	CDR3 protein	CDR3 DNA
TRBJ2-7	.	.	TRBV11-2	CASSPPLFEQYF	TGTGCCAGCAGCCCGCCCCTATTTGAGCAGTACTTC
TRBJ2-5	.	.	TRBV5-1	CASSSHREWGQETQYF	TGCGCCAGCAGCTCCCACAGGGAGTGGGGGCAAGAGACCCAGTACTTC
TRBJ2-3	.	.	TRBV10-3	CAINVGGPEDTQYF	TGTGCCATTAACGTCGGAGGGCCGGAGGATACGCAGTATTTT
TRBJ1-2	.	.	TRBV28	CASSFPLEGMGYTF	TGTGCCAGCAGCTTTCCCTTAGAGGGAATGGGCTACACCTTC
TRBJ2-1	.	.	TRBV19	CASSTNLGGEQFF	TGTGCCAGTAGTACCAACCTAGGGGGTGAGCAGTTCTTC
TRBJ1-5	.	once	TRBV28	CASSLTFRAGGILAQHF	TGTGCCAGCAGTTTAACGTTCAGGGCGGGCGGGATTCTAGCCCAGCATTTT
TRBJ2-7	TRBD1	.	TRBV6-1	CASTPGQGLREQYF	TGTGCCAGCACCCCGGGACAGGGGTTACGCGAGCAGTACTTC
TRBJ1-3	.	.	TRBV19	CASSIRRGTIYF	TGTGCCAGTAGTATAAGACGGGGGACCATATATTTT
TRBJ1-2	.	.	TRBV30	CAWSVLAAYGYTF	TGTGCCTGGAGTGTACTGGCAGCGTATGGCTACACCTTC
TRBJ2-3	TRBD1	.	TRBV25-1	CASSKGTGLTQTQYF	TGTGCCAGCAGTAAGGGGACAGGGTTGACGCAAACGCAGTATTTT
TRBJ1-1	.	once	TRBV4-2	CASSQESGEGNTEAFF	TGTGCCAGCAGCCAGGAGTCCGGGGAAGGGAACACTGAAGCTTTCTTT
TRBJ1-3	.	.	TRBV9	CASSVAAGGRGNTIYF	TGTGCCAGCAGCGTAGCGGCGGGGGGCAGGGGAAACACCATATATTTT
TRBJ2-7	TRBD1	.	TRBV5-4	CASSLGGTGSYEQYF	TGTGCCAGCAGCTTGGGGGGGACAGGGTCGTACGAGCAGTACTTC
TRBJ2-7	.	.	TRBV5-1	CASSVSGSHFDEQYF	TGCGCCAGCAGCGTTAGCGGTTCTCACTTCGACGAGCAGTACTTC
TRBJ1-1	.	.	TRBV19	CASSYRRDTEAFF	TGTGCCAGTAGTTACCGAAGGGACACTGAAGCTTTCTTT
TRBJ1-2	.	.	TRBV6-5	CASSPLPQPNYGYTF	TGTGCCAGCAGTCCCCTTCCACAGCCTAACTATGGCTACACCTTC
TRBJ2-7	TRBD2	.	TRBV7-2	CASSLYRDGVLAGGNEQYF	TGTGCCAGCAGCTTATACAGGGATGGGGTTCTAGCGGGAGGTAACGAGCAGTACTTC
TRBJ1-3	.	.	TRBV4-1	CASSQEGLTDPLSGYTIYF	TGCGCCAGCAGCCAAGAAGGTCTGACAGATCCTCTCTCTGGGTACACCATATATTTT
TRBJ2-4	.	.	TRBV14	CASSQVGQFGIQYF	TGTGCCAGCAGCCAAGTCGGCCAGTTTGGCATTCAGTACTTC
TRBJ2-3	.	.	TRBV6-6	CASKDLAFTDTQYF	TGTGCCAGCAAGGACTTAGCATTCACAGATACGCAGTATTTT
TRBJ2-7	TRBD1	.	TRBV10-3	CAIRGDRGSYEQYF	TGTGCCATCAGGGGGGACAGGGGATCCTACGAGCAGTACTTC